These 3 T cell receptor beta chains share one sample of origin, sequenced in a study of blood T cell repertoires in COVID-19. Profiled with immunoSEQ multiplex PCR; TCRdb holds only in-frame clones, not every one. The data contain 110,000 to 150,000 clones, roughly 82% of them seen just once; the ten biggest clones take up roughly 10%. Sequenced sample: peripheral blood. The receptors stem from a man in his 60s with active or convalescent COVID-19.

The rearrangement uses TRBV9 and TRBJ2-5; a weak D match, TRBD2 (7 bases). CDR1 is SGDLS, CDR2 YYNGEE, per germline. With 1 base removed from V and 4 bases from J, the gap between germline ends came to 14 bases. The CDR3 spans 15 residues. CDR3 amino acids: CASSVRGAGGETQYF. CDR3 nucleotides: TGTGCCAGCAGCGTACGGGGGGCCGGGGGAGAGACCCAGTACTTC.

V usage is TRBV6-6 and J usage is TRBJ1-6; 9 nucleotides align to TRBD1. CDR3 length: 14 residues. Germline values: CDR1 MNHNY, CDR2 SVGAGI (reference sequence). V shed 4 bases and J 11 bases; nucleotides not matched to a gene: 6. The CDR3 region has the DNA TGTGCCAGCAGTTTAGGACAGGGGAAGACACCCCTCCACTTT. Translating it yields CASSLGQGKTPLHF.

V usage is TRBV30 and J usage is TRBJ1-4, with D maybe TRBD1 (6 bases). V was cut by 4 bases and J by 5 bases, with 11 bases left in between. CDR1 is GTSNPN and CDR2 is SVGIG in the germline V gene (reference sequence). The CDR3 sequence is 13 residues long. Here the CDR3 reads CAWNGQRNEKLFF. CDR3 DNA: TGTGCCTGGAACGGACAGAGAAATGAAAAACTGTTTTTT. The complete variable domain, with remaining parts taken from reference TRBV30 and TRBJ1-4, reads SQTIHQWPATLVQPVGSPLSLECTVEGTSNPNLYWYRQAAGRGLQLLFYSVGIGQISSEVPQNLSASRPQDRQFILSSKKLLLSDSGFYLCAWNGQRNEKLFFGSGTQLSVL.